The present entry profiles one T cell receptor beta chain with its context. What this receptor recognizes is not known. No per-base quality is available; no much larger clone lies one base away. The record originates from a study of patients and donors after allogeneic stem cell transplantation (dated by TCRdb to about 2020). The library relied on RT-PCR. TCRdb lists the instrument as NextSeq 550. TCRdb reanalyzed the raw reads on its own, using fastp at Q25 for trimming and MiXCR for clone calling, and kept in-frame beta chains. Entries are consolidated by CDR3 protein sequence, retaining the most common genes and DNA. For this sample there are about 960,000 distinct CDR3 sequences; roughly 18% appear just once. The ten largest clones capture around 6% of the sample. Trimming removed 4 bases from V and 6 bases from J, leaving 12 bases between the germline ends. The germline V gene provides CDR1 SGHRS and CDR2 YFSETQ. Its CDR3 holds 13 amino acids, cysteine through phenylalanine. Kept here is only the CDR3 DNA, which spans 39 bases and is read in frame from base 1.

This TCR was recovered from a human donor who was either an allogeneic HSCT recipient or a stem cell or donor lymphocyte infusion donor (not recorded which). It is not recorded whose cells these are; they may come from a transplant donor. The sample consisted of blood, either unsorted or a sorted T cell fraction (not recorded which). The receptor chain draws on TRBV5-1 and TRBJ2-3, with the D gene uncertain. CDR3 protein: CASSRIRADTQYF. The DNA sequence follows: TGCGCCAGCAGCCGGATCCGGGCGGATACGCAGTATTTT.